This T cell receptor (beta chain) was profiled in a study of OX40 agonist ivuxolimab in advanced cancers. Overall study context: Three dose-escalation patients had partial responses: one with hepatocellular carcinoma and two with cutaneous melanoma.

The cohort excluded patients with autoimmune disease history or systemic immunosuppression. Concerning this clone itself: Antigen unknown.

Germline lookup yields CDR1 KGHSH and CDR2 LQKENI. This CDR3 is built from 15 residues. The V end lost 6 bases, the J end lost 0 bases, and 12 bases lay between the germline ends. Study outcomes and limitations: Near-lowest levels of clonal expansion characterized partial responders at 0.1-3.0 mg/kg.

The method was immunoSEQ multiplex PCR; TCRdb's version includes in-frame clones alone and lacks a portion of them. The profile shows 100,000 or so clones, 90% of them singletons. The source was CD4+ or CD8+ T cells sorted from blood, collected in a trial of the OX40 agonist ivuxolimab. The clonotype was recovered from an adult with an advanced solid tumor such as melanoma, head and neck, liver or kidney cancer. The V call is TRBV18, the J call TRBJ2-4; perhaps D is TRBD1 or TRBD2 (5 bases each). The CDR3 spells CASSPGAVAKNIQYF. The DNA for the CDR3 is TGTGCCAGCTCCCCCGGGGCCGTAGCCAAAAACATTCAGTACTTC.